A single sample gave rise to the 4 T cell receptor beta chains below, sequenced in a study of T cells in localized non-small cell lung cancer. The protocol was immunoSEQ multiplex PCR, while the TCRdb copy is restricted to in-frame clones and leaves out a portion. The data show roughly 15,000 clones, with 85% seen just once and around 25% held by the top ten. Sequencing was performed on peripheral blood, taken before any cancer treatment. The origin of the receptors is a female donor of 60 years or more with stage I squamous cell lung carcinoma.

This clone was observed a few times. The V call is TRBV5-1, the J call TRBJ1-3; 8 nucleotides agree with TRBD1. The V gene end was trimmed by 5 bases and the J gene end by 6 bases; junction bases not matched to a gene: 13. This CDR3 region has 16 residues. Germline V gene data show CDR1 as SGHRS and CDR2 as YFSETQ. CDR3 in amino acids: CASRVDPGTGLNTIYF. CDR3 nucleotides: TGCGCCAGCAGGGTCGATCCGGGGACAGGACTAAACACCATATATTTT.

The V gene is TRBV7-6, the J gene TRBJ2-2; D perhaps matches TRBD1 (7 bases). From germline, CDR1 is SGHVS and CDR2 FNYEAQ. The CDR3 sequence is 15 residues long. V lost 3 bases and J lost 4, with 12 bases in between. The CDR3 DNA is TGTGCCAGCAGCTTGGGGGGACAGTTCACCGGGGAGCTGTTTTTT. It is translated as CASSLGGQFTGELFF.

CDR3 DNA sequence: TGCGCCAGCAGCCAATACTCAGCGGGAGACAATGAGCAGTTCTTC. Translating gives CASSQYSAGDNEQFF. This chain connects TRBV4-1 to TRBJ2-1, with 8 bases matching TRBD2. V shed 2 bases and J 5 bases; nucleotides not matched to a gene: 5. The CDR3 runs to 15 residues. Germline V gene lookup returns CDR1 MGHRA and CDR2 YSYEKL.

The chain links TRBV7-7 to TRBJ2-2; 9 positions agree with TRBD1. The germline CDR1 and CDR2 sequences are SSHAT and FNYEAQ (reference sequence). V lost 5 bases, J lost 1 base, and 8 bases stayed unmatched. The CDR3 contains 17 residues. The CDR3 DNA follows: TGTGCCAGCAGCACAGGGAGGGGACAGGGGAACACCGGGGAGCTGTTTTTT. Protein product: CASSTGRGQGNTGELFF.